These 2 T cell receptor beta chains were all obtained from the same sample, sequenced in a study of vaccination effects on CD4 cells after COVID-19. Repertoires were generated with immunoSEQ multiplex PCR, while TCRdb's copy carries only in-frame clones and drops some. The sample lists under 85,000 clones; about three quarters were seen once. ViraFEST expansion of antigen-specific CD4+ T cells with viral peptide pools preceded sequencing. It was after approximately 11 days of culture that CD4+ T cells were isolated. Two-dose vaccination with either BNT162b2 or mRNA-1273 was given to the participants. Their specific antigens are unknown. The source was CD4+ T cells from PBMCs cultured with HCoV-OC43 spike peptides, collected after COVID-19 vaccination. Stated subset: HCoV-OC43 spike overlapping peptide pool stimulation. Receptor source: a human donor who received a COVID-19 vaccine.

The V and J genes are TRBV7-5 and TRBJ2-7; the DNA was not used to check the table's D call, TRBD2. TRBV7-5 is termed a pseudogene. CDR3 length: 14 residues. This CDR3 is CARRARRGTYEQYV. DNA for the CDR3: TGTGCCAGAAGGGCTAGGCGGGGGACCTACGAGCAGTACGTC.

This sequence joins TRBV11-2 and TRBJ2-5; no clear D. CDR1 and CDR2 from the germline V gene are SGHAT and FQNNGV. The ends were cut back, 4 bases at V and 1 base at J, with 13 bases in the middle. There are 15 residues in the CDR3. CDR3 region: CASSWLVGFQETQYF. Here the CDR3 DNA reads TGTGCCAGCAGCTGGTTAGTGGGGTTCCAAGAGACCCAGTACTTC.